This is a list of T cell receptor beta chains from one sample in a study of technical replicates of blood from a handful of donors. TCRdb keeps only in-frame clones here, not all; method: immunoSEQ multiplex PCR. This sample has tens of thousands of clones, with approximately 83% found just once. Sequencing was carried out using PBMCs. The receptor set was obtained from a human donor in good health. Some clones in this sample may be carry-over from other donors' samples. The CDR3 runs from the conserved cysteine through the conserved F or W. A D gene is named only where the DNA matches it firmly. Expanded clones get a size class; other rows say once, few or many, or leave the size out.

clone size	D gene	V gene	J gene	CDR3 protein	CDR3 DNA
few	.	TRBV6-1	TRBJ1-1	CASSEAARRNTEAFF	TGTGCCAGCAGTGAAGCCGCCAGAAGGAACACTGAAGCTTTCTTT
once	.	TRBV13	TRBJ2-7	CASSFSREQYF	TGTGCCAGCAGCTTTAGTCGTGAGCAGTACTTC
.	TRBD2	TRBV19	TRBJ2-1	CASSLRTSAEQFF	TGTGCCAGTAGCCTCAGGACTAGCGCTGAGCAGTTCTTC
.	TRBD1	TRBV18	TRBJ1-2	CASSPPGQNYGYTF	TGTGCCAGCTCACCTCCGGGACAGAACTATGGCTACACCTTC
.	.	TRBV7-6	TRBJ2-7	CASSSRDTSYEQYF	TGTGCCAGCAGCAGCCGGGACACCTCCTACGAGCAGTACTTC
.	.	TRBV7-9	TRBJ1-4	CASSLGSGGNEKLFF	TGTGCCAGCAGCTTAGGCTCAGGCGGGAATGAAAAACTGTTTTTT
.	.	TRBV7-2	TRBJ1-6	CASSGSFGAGSSPLHF	TGTGCCAGCAGCGGATCCTTTGGGGCTGGAAGTTCACCCCTCCACTTT
.	.	TRBV19	TRBJ2-1	CASSPVGDEQFF	TGTGCCAGTAGTCCCGTGGGCGATGAGCAGTTCTTC
few	.	TRBV7-9	TRBJ1-6	CASSLQEGNSPLHF	TGTGCCAGCAGCTTACAGGAAGGTAATTCACCCCTCCACTTT
.	TRBD2	TRBV27	TRBJ2-7	CASSLLGGGNEQYF	TGTGCCAGCAGTTTATTGGGGGGGGGTAACGAGCAGTACTTC
.	.	TRBV11-2	TRBJ2-3	CASSSGTDTQYF	TGTGCCAGCAGCTCAGGGACAGATACGCAGTATTTT
.	TRBD2	TRBV2	TRBJ2-3	CASKTSGSTDTQYF	TGTGCCAGCAAGACTAGCGGGAGCACAGATACGCAGTATTTT
.	.	TRBV7-9	TRBJ2-5	CASSPQQGEVGETQYF	TGTGCCAGCAGTCCACAGCAGGGTGAGGTTGGGGAGACCCAGTACTTC
.	.	TRBV7-2	TRBJ1-5	CATGFASNQPQHF	TGTGCCACGGGGTTTGCGAGCAATCAGCCCCAGCATTTT
.	TRBD2	TRBV5-6	TRBJ2-5	CASSKRLVAGMETQYF	TGTGCCAGCAGCAAACGACTGGTAGCGGGGATGGAGACCCAGTACTTC
.	TRBD1	TRBV2	TRBJ2-3	CASSRGQGDKDTQYF	TGTGCCAGCAGCCGGGGACAGGGCGATAAGGATACGCAGTATTTT
.	TRBD1	TRBV7-2	TRBJ1-5	CASSLSGRGTGQPQHF	TGTGCCAGCAGCTTATCAGGCAGGGGGACCGGCCAGCCCCAGCATTTT
.	.	TRBV19	TRBJ1-1	CASIQWRDAEAFF	TGTGCCAGTATTCAGTGGAGGGACGCTGAAGCTTTCTTT
few	TRBD1	TRBV5-6	TRBJ1-5	CASSYGTGDQPQHF	TGTGCCAGCAGTTACGGGACAGGGGATCAGCCCCAGCATTTT
.	.	TRBV4-1	TRBJ2-7	CASSQAPPPSSYEQYF	TGCGCCAGCAGCCAAGCACCCCCACCGAGCTCCTACGAGCAGTACTTC
.	TRBD2	TRBV7-9	TRBJ2-3	CASSLTSGQTDTQYF	TGTGCCAGCAGCTTAACTAGCGGGCAAACAGATACGCAGTATTTT
.	.	TRBV7-6	TRBJ2-3	CASSPGGQGTDTQYF	TGTGCCAGCAGCCCGGGGGGACAGGGCACAGATACGCAGTATTTT
.	.	TRBV2	TRBJ2-2	CASGSKRGTGELFF	TGTGCCAGCGGCTCGAAAAGGGGTACCGGGGAGCTGTTTTTT
.	.	TRBV7-9	TRBJ1-1	CASSLASGEAFF	TGTGCCAGCAGCTTGGCCTCAGGGGAAGCTTTCTTT
.	.	TRBV7-9	TRBJ2-3	CASSLPTSGGPDTQYF	TGTGCCAGCAGCTTACCTACCTCGGGGGGCCCAGATACGCAGTATTTT
.	.	TRBV29-1	TRBJ1-2	CSVVGQGNGYTF	TGCAGCGTTGTAGGGCAGGGGAATGGCTACACCTTC
few	.	TRBV5-1	TRBJ1-1	CASSLFVAGTKTEAFF	TGCGCCAGCAGCTTGTTTGTCGCGGGGACGAAGACTGAAGCTTTCTTT
.	.	TRBV4-2	TRBJ2-7	CASSQTTANYEQYF	TGTGCCAGCAGCCAGACTACAGCGAACTACGAGCAGTACTTC
once	.	TRBV4-3	TRBJ2-1	CASSQDREPVDEQFF	TGCGCCAGCAGCCAAGATAGGGAGCCCGTGGATGAGCAGTTCTTC
.	.	TRBV11-3	TRBJ2-3	CASSIGDTQYF	TGTGCCAGCAGTATCGGGGATACGCAGTATTTT
once	TRBD1	TRBV5-1	TRBJ2-7	CASSFNQGAFVEQYF	TGCGCCAGCAGCTTTAATCAGGGGGCTTTCGTCGAGCAGTACTTC
.	TRBD1	TRBV11-2	TRBJ1-4	CASSPVRQGELFF	TGTGCCAGCAGCCCAGTACGACAGGGGGAACTGTTTTTT
.	TRBD1	TRBV18	TRBJ1-5	CASSPLTGGSNQPQHF	TGTGCCAGCTCACCTCTGACAGGGGGAAGCAATCAGCCCCAGCATTTT
.	TRBD1	TRBV5-5	TRBJ1-1	CASRSQTGIPEAFF	TGTGCCAGCCGAAGCCAGACAGGGATCCCTGAAGCTTTCTTT
.	TRBD1	TRBV19	TRBJ1-5	CASRNSGTGGVQPQHF	TGTGCCAGTAGAAACTCTGGGACAGGGGGCGTTCAGCCCCAGCATTTT
.	TRBD1	TRBV10-3	TRBJ1-4	CAIRGTGYEKLFF	TGTGCCATCAGGGGGACAGGGTATGAAAAACTGTTTTTT
.	TRBD2	TRBV5-4	TRBJ2-5	CASSLGPGGETQYF	TGTGCCAGCAGCTTGGGGCCGGGAGGTGAGACCCAGTACTTC
once	TRBD2	TRBV6-5	TRBJ2-1	CASSYTLAGGNHEQFF	TGTGCCAGCAGTTACACCCTAGCGGGAGGGAACCATGAGCAGTTCTTC
few	TRBD1	TRBV2	TRBJ2-5	CASSGGQGMETQYF	TGTGCCAGCAGTGGCGGACAGGGAATGGAGACCCAGTACTTC
.	.	TRBV7-2	TRBJ2-7	CASSLSSSGTYEQYF	TGTGCCAGCAGCTTAAGCTCGAGCGGCACCTACGAGCAGTACTTC
.	TRBD1	TRBV7-2	TRBJ1-2	CASIPGQGARGGYTF	TGTGCCAGCATCCCAGGACAGGGGGCTAGGGGTGGCTACACCTTC
.	.	TRBV4-2	TRBJ2-1	CASSQGQGGHNEQFF	TGTGCCAGCAGCCAAGGGCAGGGGGGCCACAATGAGCAGTTCTTC
.	TRBD1	TRBV5-4	TRBJ1-5	CASPHTGAVGNQPQHF	TGTGCCAGCCCCCATACAGGGGCCGTGGGCAATCAGCCCCAGCATTTT
.	TRBD1	TRBV27	TRBJ1-6	CASSLRQGGNSPLHF	TGTGCCAGCAGTTTACGACAGGGTGGTAATTCACCCCTCCACTTT
.	.	TRBV5-1	TRBJ1-1	CASSPIGGGNTEAFF	TGCGCCAGCAGCCCTATCGGGGGAGGAAACACTGAAGCTTTCTTT
.	.	TRBV12-5	TRBJ2-3	CASGLVLVDSLTQYF	TGTGCTAGTGGTTTGGTACTAGTGGACAGCCTCACGCAGTATTTT
.	.	TRBV19	TRBJ1-2	CASKVTGYANYGYTF	TGTGCCAGTAAGGTCACGGGTTACGCTAACTATGGCTACACCTTC
.	.	TRBV6-1	TRBJ1-6	CASRRQYSPLHF	TGTGCCAGCAGGAGACAGTATTCACCCCTCCACTTT
.	.	TRBV6-1	TRBJ2-3	CASSDRGARSDTQYF	TGTGCCAGCAGTGACCGGGGAGCGAGGTCAGATACGCAGTATTTT
once	TRBD1	TRBV7-2	TRBJ2-3	CASSPGQGVVGWDTQYF	TGTGCCAGCTCACCGGGACAGGGGGTAGTTGGTTGGGATACGCAGTATTTT
few	TRBD1	TRBV19	TRBJ1-5	CASSPGTGQPQHF	TGTGCCAGTAGTCCTGGGACAGGCCAGCCCCAGCATTTT
.	TRBD2	TRBV6-5	TRBJ2-7	CASSYDTSGTYEQYF	TGTGCCAGCAGTTACGACACTAGCGGTACCTACGAGCAGTACTTC
.	TRBD2	TRBV10-2	TRBJ2-7	CASSESGTSRAEQYF	TGCGCCAGCAGTGAGTCTGGGACTAGCCGGGCCGAGCAGTACTTC
.	TRBD2	TRBV9	TRBJ2-1	CASTAGGVNEQFF	TGTGCCAGCACAGCGGGGGGGGTCAATGAGCAGTTCTTC
.	TRBD2	TRBV7-8	TRBJ2-3	CASSLAALAGGYASTDTQYF	TGTGCCAGCAGCTTAGCGGCCCTAGCGGGGGGGTATGCGAGCACAGATACGCAGTATTTT